Described below is a single T cell receptor (delta chain) sequence and its context. This probably arose from a read error, given a far larger clone one base away. Other DNA sequences of this sample code for an identical CDR3. This entry belongs to a study of gamma-delta chains in newborns, infants, children. Study summary: Microbial exposure reportedly drives polyclonal innate γδ T cell expansion after birth.

TCRdb fed the reads to CATT. The repertoire includes several thousand delta-chain clones, approximately 3% of them detected once, and over 14% sits in the top ten. Specimen: blood. This clonotype was obtained from a child who was a newborn, infant or young child, either healthy, febrile or measles-vaccinated (not recorded which).

Here the CDR3 DNA reads TGTGCCTGTGACACCGCCTGGGGGATACGCAAAACCGACAAACTCATCTTT. Translating it yields CACDTAWGIRKTDKLIF. The chain employs TRDV2 and TRDJ1; 12 nucleotides align to TRDD3. The CDR3 is 17 residues long. Germline V gene lookup returns CDR1 GEAIGNYY and CDR2 EKD.